The rows below give T cell receptor beta chains drawn from one sample of a study of regulatory T cells in long-lasting Graves disease. Using its own MiXCR run on the multiplex PCR reads, TCRdb lists one record per CDR3 protein. Of around 480,000 distinct CDR3 sequences listed, roughly 16% are singletons. These data also featured in a second study, about T cells in Graves' hyperthyroidism and ophthalmopathy.

Source: peripheral blood mononuclear cells (PBMCs), taken at new diagnosis, from a patient treated with antithyroid drugs. Receptor source: a woman aged 40-65 years with Graves disease. Both conserved end residues are part of each CDR3. The D gene is left open where the match is weak. The size field is filled for only some rows; it gives once, few, many or a size class.

NA	TRBV24-1	TRBJ2-1	NA	TGTGCCACCAGTGGGGGAATTGAGCAGTTCTTC	CATSGGIEQFF
many	TRBV27	TRBJ1-1	NA	TGTGCCAGCAGTCCACTTGAGACCGGCAAAGCTTTCTTT	CASSPLETGKAFF
NA	TRBV28	TRBJ1-2	NA	TGTGCCAGCGAAAAAGGCTCCTATGGCTACACCTTC	CASEKGSYGYTF
many	TRBV7-2	TRBJ2-7	NA	TGTGCCAGCAGCTTAGGCGTGGACGGCTCCTACGAGCAGTACTTC	CASSLGVDGSYEQYF
many	TRBV12-3/TRBV12-4	TRBJ2-7	TRBD2	TGTGCCAGCAGTTTAGAAGGCGGGGGGCCTCAGAACTTC	CASSLEGGGPQNF
few	TRBV2	TRBJ1-1	NA	TGTGCCACCTTAGTAGACACTGAAGCTTTCTTT	CATLVDTEAFF
NA	TRBV20-1	TRBJ1-2	NA	TGCAGTGCTAGAAACGACCGAAACTATGGCTACACCTTC	CSARNDRNYGYTF
NA	TRBV5-1	TRBJ1-2	NA	TGCGCCAGCAGCTTGGACGGGGGAAACTATGGCTACACCTTC	CASSLDGGNYGYTF
NA	TRBV11-2	TRBJ1-3	NA	TGTGCCAGCAGCTTCTCTGAGAGCTCTGGAAACACCATATATTTT	CASSFSESSGNTIYF
NA	TRBV2	TRBJ1-4	NA	TGTGCCAGCAGTGTTGCAGGGCTTAATGAAAAACTGTTTTTT	CASSVAGLNEKLFF
many	TRBV30	TRBJ1-1	NA	TGTGCCTGGAGAAGGGGCGGTGCGAACACTGAAGCTTTCTTT	CAWRRGGANTEAFF
NA	TRBV2	TRBJ2-4	NA	TGTGCCAGCAGTGAAATACAGGGTTCGGACATTCAGTACTTC	CASSEIQGSDIQYF
NA	TRBV27	TRBJ1-6	NA	TGTGCCAGCAGTTTACAGCTTAAGTATAATTCACCCCTCCACTTT	CASSLQLKYNSPLHF
NA	TRBV12-3/TRBV12-4	TRBJ1-1	TRBD1	TGTGCCAGCAGTTTAGTATTAAGGGGACAGAAAAACACTGAAGCTTTCTTT	CASSLVLRGQKNTEAFF
few	TRBV28	TRBJ1-5	TRBD1	TGTGCCAGCAGTTTGCCGGGGAGGGGGCGAAATCAGCCCCAGCATTTT	CASSLPGRGRNQPQHF
many	TRBV27	TRBJ1-5	TRBD1	TGTGCCAGCAGACAGGGGATCGGGCAGCCCCAGCATTTT	CASRQGIGQPQHF
few	TRBV9	TRBJ1-6	NA	TGTGCCAGCCAGACAGGAAGGAATAGTTCACCCCTCCACTTT	CASQTGRNSSPLHF
many	TRBV5-1	TRBJ1-5	NA	TGCGCCAGCAGCCCTAATGGGGGGGGCGAGCAGCCCCAGCATTTT	CASSPNGGGEQPQHF
few	TRBV2	TRBJ2-5	NA	TGTGCCAGCCGTTGGGAGTTCGAGACCCAGTACTTC	CASRWEFETQYF
NA	TRBV11-2	TRBJ2-1	TRBD1	TGTGCCAGCAGCTTTGTACTGGGACAGGGAGGTAATGAGCAGTTCTTC	CASSFVLGQGGNEQFF
NA	TRBV3-1	TRBJ1-6	NA	TGTGCCAGCAGCCGCCTTGAGAAGGGAGATTCACCCCTCCACTTT	CASSRLEKGDSPLHF
NA	TRBV6-2/TRBV6-3	TRBJ1-4	NA	TGTGCCAGCAGTGATCTAGGGACTGGTGGAGAAAAACTGTTTTTT	CASSDLGTGGEKLFF
few	TRBV5-1	TRBJ2-7	NA	TGCGCCAGCAGCTTGGCCGGTCAGAACTACGAGCAGTACTTC	CASSLAGQNYEQYF
many	TRBV11-2	TRBJ2-3	NA	TGTGCCAGCAGCTTGTATAATACGCAGTATTTT	CASSLYNTQYF
few	TRBV5-1	TRBJ1-2	NA	TGCGCCAGCAGCTGGAGTACCCCCGGGGAGACTCCTAACTATGGCTACACCTTC	CASSWSTPGETPNYGYTF
many	TRBV29-1	TRBJ1-5	NA	TGCAGCGTTGCGGACGGATACAATCAGCCCCAGCATTTT	CSVADGYNQPQHF
once	TRBV25-1	TRBJ1-2	NA	TGTGCCAGCAGTGAATGGGTGGACTATGGCTACACCTTC	CASSEWVDYGYTF
few	TRBV20-1	TRBJ2-3	TRBD2	TGCAGTGCCCCGGACAGGAGGACTAGCGGGGGATCAGATACGCAGTATTTT	CSAPDRRTSGGSDTQYF
NA	TRBV3-1	TRBJ2-5	NA	TGTGCCAGCAGCCGTAGGTTAGGGGAGGAGACCCAGTACTTC	CASSRRLGEETQYF
many	TRBV19	TRBJ1-5	NA	TGTGCCAGTAGTACTCCCCCGGGACAAGTTAGCAATCAGCCCCAGCATTTT	CASSTPPGQVSNQPQHF
many	TRBV12-3/TRBV12-4	TRBJ2-5	NA	TGTGCCAGCAGTGAGATGGTGTCCGCGATAGAGACCCAGTACTTC	CASSEMVSAIETQYF
few	TRBV6-1	TRBJ1-2	NA	TGTGCCAGCAGTCAATCGGAGCCCTATGGCTACACCTTC	CASSQSEPYGYTF
NA	TRBV10-3	TRBJ1-3	NA	TGTGCCACATCCCAGGATTCGGACCGGGAAAACACCATATATTTT	CATSQDSDRENTIYF
many	TRBV7-2	TRBJ1-1	NA	TGTGCCAGCAGCCCCTACATGAAACTTGAAGCTTTCTTT	CASSPYMKLEAFF
NA	TRBV19	TRBJ2-1	TRBD1	TGTGCCAGTAAATGGTCAGGGGGACGGAATGAGCAGTTCTTC	CASKWSGGRNEQFF
NA	TRBV5-6	TRBJ2-7	TRBD2	TGTGCCAGTGGGGGGGTGGGCGAGCAGTACTTC	CASGGVGEQYF
NA	TRBV12-5	TRBJ2-7	NA	TGTGCTAGTGGTATTGGTAGCGTACAGGATCACCCCCAATCCTACGAGCAGTACTTC	CASGIGSVQDHPQSYEQYF
NA	TRBV7-3	TRBJ2-5	NA	TGTGCCAGCAGCAAGAAGGGACACCCACAAGAGACCCAGTACTTC	CASSKKGHPQETQYF
many	TRBV20-1	TRBJ2-3	NA	TGCAGTGCTAGAGACGGCACAGATACGCAGTATTTT	CSARDGTDTQYF
many	TRBV6-1	TRBJ2-7	NA	TGTGCCAGCAGCGTAAACGCAGGGTTCCGCGCCCGTGGCGAGCAGTACTTC	CASSVNAGFRARGEQYF
NA	TRBV5-6	TRBJ1-5	TRBD1	TGTGCCAGCAGCTGTCGGGACAGCTATCAGCCCCAGCATTTT	CASSCRDSYQPQHF
many	TRBV12-3/TRBV12-4	TRBJ2-3	NA	TGTGCCAGCAGTTTTAGAATAACCACAGATACGCAGTATTTT	CASSFRITTDTQYF
few	TRBV5-6	TRBJ1-3	NA	TGTGCCAGCAGCACCCCGGGACGGTCCTCTGGAAACACCATATATTTT	CASSTPGRSSGNTIYF
NA	TRBV29-1	TRBJ2-6	NA	TGCAGCGTTGGAGGAGATGGGGCCAACGTCCTGACTTTC	CSVGGDGANVLTF
many	TRBV28	TRBJ2-7	NA	TGTGCCAGCAGTTCAACCCCCGATCTATCGACCTCCTTC	CASSSTPDLSTSF
NA	TRBV3-1	TRBJ2-7	NA	TGTGCCAGCAGCCGAGGTCCGGGGGACGACTCCTACGAGCAGTACTTC	CASSRGPGDDSYEQYF
many	TRBV12-3/TRBV12-4	TRBJ1-3	TRBD1	TGTGCCACCGGACAGGGGAGCTCTGGAAACACCATATATTTT	CATGQGSSGNTIYF
few	TRBV9	TRBJ2-7	NA	TGTGCCAGCAGCCTAGGAACCAACACCTACGAGCAGTACTTC	CASSLGTNTYEQYF